The 11 T cell receptor beta chains presented below share a single source sample, sequenced in a study of spatial heterogeneity in lung cancer. TCRdb redid the calling of the 5' RACE reads with MiXCR, one entry per CDR3 protein. The sample records approximately 10,000 distinct CDR3 sequences, over 15% being singletons. This sample's time point: sample taken at primary tumor resection. No cells were sorted before sequencing. The whole RNA sequenced was extracted from tumor, nontumor lung or frozen PBMC. The source was PBMCs, collected at surgery. Receptor source: a male donor with early-stage non-small cell lung cancer.

This clonotype has more than one count but fewer than ten. The chain recombines TRBV18 with TRBJ2-5; D unclear. V lost 6 bases and J lost 1, with 3 bases in between. The CDR3 contains 11 residues. Germline V gene sequence: CDR1 KGHSH, CDR2 LQKENI. CDR3 loop: CASSPQETQYF. The CDR3 DNA reads as TGTGCCAGCTCGCCCCAAGAGACCCAGTACTTC.

This clonotype was detected ten times or more. The J gene is TRBJ1-1, the V gene TRBV29-1; D is perhaps TRBD1 (5 bases). Germline CDR1 SQVTM, CDR2 ANQGSEA. Trimming took off 6 bases at V and 0 bases at J, with 14 bases between the two ends. The length of the CDR3 is 14 residues. CDR3 coding DNA: TGCAGCGTGGGCCCCAGGGATATGAACACTGAAGCTTTCTTT. This sequence encodes CSVGPRDMNTEAFF.

This clonotype was recorded many times. The V call is TRBV5-1, the J call TRBJ2-2; D gene ambiguous. Trimming removed 0 bases at V and 6 bases at J, with 12 bases between. This CDR3 region has 15 residues. Germline V gives CDR1 SGHRS, CDR2 YFSETQ. CDR3 in amino acids: CASSLEPRYAGELFF. In DNA form, the CDR3 reads TGCGCCAGCAGCTTGGAGCCTCGATACGCCGGGGAGCTGTTTTTT.

This chain uses TRBV28 with TRBJ2-3, with TRBD2 identical over 12 bases. Losses at the gene ends were 5 bases for V and 7 bases for J; bases not matched to a gene: 10. The germline CDR1 and CDR2 sequences are MDHEN and SYDVKM. The CDR3 loop spans 16 amino acids. DNA for the CDR3: TGTGCCAGCAGTCTCCCGACTAGCGGGAGTGCGAATACGCAGTATTTT. Its translation is CASSLPTSGSANTQYF. The full variable domain, completed using reference TRBV28 and TRBJ2-3, is DVKVTQSSRYLVKRTGEKVFLECVQDMDHENMFWYRQDPGLGLRLIYFSYDVKMKEKGDIPEGYSVSREKKERFSLILESASTNQTSMYLCASSLPTSGSANTQYFGPGTRLTVL.

This clonotype was counted only a few times. J is TRBJ2-7 and V is TRBV9, with 8 bases aligning to TRBD1. Germline assignment: CDR1 SGDLS and CDR2 YYNGEE. This CDR3 has 18 residues. V shed 0 bases, J shed 4 bases, and the junction held 15 bases outside the gene matches. In nucleotides, the CDR3 is TGTGCCAGCAGCGTAGGACAGGGGACCTACTTCTCCCAGTACGAGCAGTACTTC. It yields the protein CASSVGQGTYFSQYEQYF.

As regards this clonotype: A much larger clone sits a single nucleotide away, making a read error possible. The chain joins TRBV29-1 to TRBJ2-1, with D hard to call. Germline CDR1 is SQVTM and CDR2 is ANQGSEA. Trimming removed 0 bases from V and 8 bases from J, with 20 bases in between. CDR3 size: 16 residues. DNA for the CDR3: TGCAGCGTTGAAGAGGTCGACTCCTTAGTTGGGGATGAGCAGTTCTTC. Translating gives CSVEEVDSLVGDEQFF.

This clonotype was picked up a small number of times. This chain links TRBV7-6 with TRBJ1-1; D uncertain. V lost 2 bases, J lost 6 bases, and 10 bases lay in between. The CDR3 has 13 amino acids. Germline V gene sequence: CDR1 SGHVS, CDR2 FNYEAQ. The CDR3 coding sequence is TGTGCCAGCAGCTTATCAGTAGTAGCTGAAGCTTTCTTT. The encoded protein is CASSLSVVAEAFF.

This clonotype came up many times. This chain links TRBV5-6 with TRBJ1-2; tentative D call: TRBD1 (6 bases). CDR3 length equals 14 residues. The germline gives CDR1 SGHDT, CDR2 YYEEEE. Trimming removed 7 bases at V and 4 bases at J, with 17 bases between. In DNA form, the CDR3 reads TGTGCCAGCCGGGGGACATCCCCCCTCTATGGCTACACCTTC. Amino acid sequence: CASRGTSPLYGYTF.

This clonotype was seen at least ten times. The rearrangement joins TRBV7-2 to TRBJ2-1, with 10 bases matching TRBD1. The CDR3 loop spans 15 amino acids. Trimming took 4 bases from V and 2 from J; bases not matched to a gene: 2. Germline assignment: CDR1 SGHTA and CDR2 FQGNSA. The CDR3 bases are TGTGCCAGCAGCTACGACAGGGGGCCCTACAATGAGCAGTTCTTC. It codes for CASSYDRGPYNEQFF.

This chain joins TRBV12-3 or TRBV12-4 and TRBJ2-2; TRBD2 matches 11 bases. This CDR3 is built from 16 residues. J was trimmed by 6 bases and V by 5 bases; bases with no gene match: 8. The chain's CDR3 is CASSPYSGGAPGELFF. Written as DNA, the CDR3 is TGTGCCAGCAGTCCTTATAGCGGGGGGGCCCCCGGGGAGCTGTTTTTT.

The rearrangement joins TRBV7-2 to TRBJ2-5; D call uncertain. Trimming left V 1 base short and J 2 bases short, with 8 bases between. This CDR3 contains 14 residues. Germline CDR1 is SGHTA and CDR2 is FQGNSA. The CDR3 is CASSLGLQQETQYF. As DNA, the CDR3 is TGTGCCAGCAGCTTAGGCTTGCAGCAAGAGACCCAGTACTTC.